Presented here are 22 T cell receptor beta chains from one specimen sequenced in a study of molecular identifiers for immune sequencing clone quantification. TCRdb independently ran MiXCR on the PCR reads; one entry per CDR3 protein. The repertoire includes about 320,000 distinct CDR3 sequences, about a fifth of them detected once, and approximately 0.8% sits in the top ten. Sequenced sample: naive CD8+ T cells from blood, with Jurkat cell RNA spiked in. Subset described: FACS-sorted CD8+CD4-CCR7+CD45RA+ naive T cells. The receptors shown here come from a human donor in good health. Some libraries in this study had Jurkat cell RNA spiked in.

In this sample, this clonotype turned up many times. The chain recombines TRBV12-3 or TRBV12-4 with TRBJ2-3, with D unclear. With 5 bases removed from V and 5 bases from J, the gap between germline ends came to 11 bases. CDR3 length: 13 amino acids. CDR3 DNA sequence: TGTGCCAGCAGTCCCTCTTTTATAGATACGCAGTATTTT. Encoded protein: CASSPSFIDTQYF.

CDR3 protein: CSVVGIYTDTQYF. CDR3 DNA: TGCAGTGTGGTAGGGATTTACACAGATACGCAGTATTTT. The V call is TRBV20-1, the J call TRBJ2-3; D remains ambiguous. The CDR3 consists of 13 residues. Germline CDR1 reads DFQATT; CDR2 reads SNEGSKA (reference sequence). Trimming shortened V by 7 bases and J by 2 bases, and 13 bases separated the two germline ends.

The chain carries TRBV4-3 and TRBJ2-3; D is undetermined. CDR3 length: 15 residues. The germline gives CDR1 LGHNA, CDR2 YSLEER. The V and J ends lost 0 bases and 1 base respectively, with 8 bases between them. CDR3 in DNA: TGCGCCAGCAGCCAAGATCCTGACGGCACAGATACGCAGTATTTT. It translates to CASSQDPDGTDTQYF.

There are a few counts of this clonotype. The rearrangement uses TRBV7-9 and TRBJ1-3, with TRBD1 matching over 7 bases. This CDR3 comprises 16 residues. V lost 4 bases to trimming and J lost 0 bases; unmatched junction nucleotides: 6. Germline CDR1 SEHNR, CDR2 FQNEAQ (reference sequence). CDR3 sequence (DNA): TGTGCCAGCAGCTCGCGACAGGGCGTCTCTGGAAACACCATATATTTT. Translating gives CASSSRQGVSGNTIYF. The complete variable domain, with remaining parts taken from reference TRBV7-9 and TRBJ1-3, reads DTGVSQNPRHKITKRGQNVTFRCDPISEHNRLYWYRQTLGQGPEFLTYFQNEAQLEKSRLLSDRFSAERPKGSFSTLEIQRTEQGDSAMYLCASSSRQGVSGNTIYFGEGSWLTVV.

Points on this clonotype: A much larger clone differs by one base, so this may be a read error. The chain combines TRBV2 with TRBJ1-1; no reliable D call. Trimming shortened V by 6 bases and J by 3 bases, and 8 bases separated the two germline ends. CDR1 is SNHLY and CDR2 is FYNNEI in the germline V gene. The CDR3 loop spans 12 amino acids. CDR3 in DNA: TGTGCCAGCAGGGATGTGGACACTGAAGCTTTCTTT. This codes for CASRDVDTEAFF.

As for this clonotype: The missing conserved phenylalanine or tryptophan at the end of this CDR3 makes a read error likely. The chain has TRBV20-1 and TRBJ2-7, with D possibly matching TRBD2 (6 bases). Germline loops: CDR1 DFQATT, CDR2 SNEGSKA (reference sequence). V shed 1 base and J shed 4 bases, with 14 bases lying between them. The CDR3 has 14 amino acids. CDR3 loop: CSARVVWAGYEQYL. The CDR3 DNA reads TGCAGTGCTAGAGTGGTCTGGGCGGGATACGAGCAGTACCTC.

A remark on this clonotype: Sequence at one end of the junction differs from germline and may be a read error. The genes are TRBV27 and TRBJ2-7, with D possibly called TRBD1 or TRBD2 (5 bases each). This CDR3 is built from 16 residues. Germline lookup yields CDR1 MNHEY and CDR2 SMNVEV (reference sequence). The CDR3 DNA is TGTGCCAGCAGCTCACTCCCTCGGGACGTTTCCTACGAGCAGCACTTC. Translated, it gives CASSSLPRDVSYEQHF.

Many counts were recorded for this clonotype. V is TRBV7-9 and J is TRBJ2-3; D remains ambiguous. Germline V lookup: CDR1 SEHNR, CDR2 FQNEAQ (reference sequence). V gave up 2 bases and J gave up 4 bases, with 4 bases separating them. The CDR3 spans 12 residues. In DNA form, the CDR3 reads TGTGCCAGCAGCTTATGGTCAGATACGCAGTATTTT. Translated: CASSLWSDTQYF. The variable domain in full, completed from reference TRBV7-9 and TRBJ2-3, reads DTGVSQNPRHKITKRGQNVTFRCDPISEHNRLYWYRQTLGQGPEFLTYFQNEAQLEKSRLLSDRFSAERPKGSFSTLEIQRTEQGDSAMYLCASSLWSDTQYFGPGTRLTVL.

On this clonotype: It may be a read error: a sequence one base away is much more abundant. The J gene is TRBJ2-3, the V gene TRBV2; 10 bases are a match to TRBD2. The V segment lost 9 bases and the J segment 0 bases; nucleotides outside the gene matches: 6. This CDR3 spans 15 amino acids. CDR1 SNHLY and CDR2 FYNNEI come from the germline V gene. CDR3 amino acids: CASRATSGSTDTQYF. In nucleotides, the CDR3 is TGTGCCAGTCGTGCGACTAGCGGGAGCACAGATACGCAGTATTTT.

This clonotype came up once. A much larger clone differs from this one at a single base, so this may be a read error. The chain links TRBV30 to TRBJ2-5, with TRBD2 as a possible D gene (6 bases). The germline V gene has CDR1 GTSNPN and CDR2 SVGIG (reference sequence). This CDR3 contains 13 residues. CDR3 nucleotides: TGTGCCTGGGATATGGACGGAGGGGAGACCCAGCACTTC. Its protein is CAWDMDGGETQHF.

About this clonotype: The junction differs from germline at one of its ends, possibly a read error. The chain couples TRBV20-1 to TRBJ1-1; D is possibly TRBD1 (6 bases). The CDR3 extends over 16 amino acids. Germline lookup yields CDR1 DFQATT and CDR2 SNEGSKA (reference sequence). CDR3 sequence reads: CSVNRETGPKGTEACF. The CDR3 coding sequence is TGCAGTGTCAACCGGGAAACAGGGCCTAAGGGCACTGAAGCTTGCTTT.

This clonotype showed up just a few times. This chain links TRBV6-1 with TRBJ2-1; TRBD2 might be the D (6 bases). The germline V gene encodes CDR1 MNHNS and CDR2 SASEGT. V was shortened by 1 base and J by 4 bases, with 11 bases between the two germline ends. CDR3 length equals 15 residues. The DNA for the CDR3 is TGTGCCAGCAGTGAAGGTACGGGGGTTTACAATGAGCAGTTCTTC. As protein: CASSEGTGVYNEQFF.

This clonotype appeared many times. The chain employs TRBV4-3 and TRBJ2-1, with D uncertain. Germline assignment: CDR1 LGHNA and CDR2 YSLEER. CDR3 length equals 18 residues. The V end lost 4 bases, the J end lost 2 bases, and 21 bases lay between the germline ends. CDR3 nucleotides: TGCGCCAGCAGCCCCGAAGAGGAACTCAAAAAACCCTACAATGAGCAGTTCTTC. Encoded protein: CASSPEEELKKPYNEQFF.

This clonotype was picked up a small number of times. J is TRBJ2-7 and V is TRBV27; possibly TRBD1 for D (5 bases). CDR1 MNHEY and CDR2 SMNVEV come from the germline V gene (reference sequence). The CDR3 covers 14 residues. V was cut by 1 base and J by 3 bases, with 10 bases left in between. The CDR3 DNA sequence: TGTGCCAGCAGTTTATTTGGGGCACACTACGAGCAGTACTTC. The encoded protein is CASSLFGAHYEQYF.

As regards this clonotype: This may be a read error, as it is one base from a much larger clone. The rearrangement joins TRBV12-3 or TRBV12-4 to TRBJ2-1; TRBD2 is a possible D gene (5 bases). The CDR3 covers 16 residues. DNA of the CDR3: TGTGTCAGCTCCCACCGAGGGTCCTCCGCCGTCAATGAGCAGTTCTTC. Its protein is CVSSHRGSSAVNEQFF.

Comment on this clonotype: A much larger clone sits a single nucleotide away, making a read error possible. This chain joins TRBV12-5 and TRBJ1-5; D gene uncertain. Germline CDR1 reads LGHNT; CDR2 reads FRNRAP. The CDR3 is made up of 14 amino acids. CDR3: CASGLWGSDQPQHF. As DNA, the CDR3 is TGTGCTAGTGGTTTGTGGGGTAGCGATCAGCCCCAGCATTTT.

This clonotype was recorded many times. The rearrangement uses TRBV28 and TRBJ2-7, with TRBD2 identical over 7 bases. CDR1 and CDR2 from the germline V gene are MDHEN and SYDVKM. After removal of 6 bases from V and 2 bases from J, the junction contained 4 bases not matched to a gene. There are 13 residues in the CDR3. CDR3 protein: CASSHGLAYEQYF. The CDR3 coding sequence is TGTGCCAGCAGCCACGGACTAGCCTACGAGCAGTACTTC.

This clonotype was detected ten times or more. The chain recombines TRBV19 with TRBJ1-1; tentative D call: TRBD1 (6 bases). The germline V gene encodes CDR1 LNHDA and CDR2 SQIVND (reference sequence). Trimming cost V 4 bases and J 0 bases, with 15 bases left between them. CDR3 length: 16 residues. The CDR3: CASSNPGGAVNTEAFF. The CDR3 nucleotides read TGTGCCAGTAGTAATCCGGGGGGCGCCGTGAACACTGAAGCTTTCTTT.

In the case of this clonotype: A much larger clone sits a single nucleotide away, making a read error possible. J is TRBJ2-3 and V is TRBV4-3, with 9 bases that match TRBD2. The CDR3 extends over 17 amino acids. With V trimmed by 0 bases and J by 4 bases, 8 bases remained unmatched. Germline loops: CDR1 LGHNA, CDR2 YSLEER. For the CDR3, the DNA is TGCGCCAGCAGCCAAGAAGTAGCGGGGGCCCGCGCAGATACGCAGTATTTT. Protein: CASSQEVAGARADTQYF.

Concerning this clonotype itself: This CDR3 is missing its conserved last phenylalanine or tryptophan, likely due to a read error. The J gene is TRBJ2-3, the V gene TRBV7-9; the match to TRBD2 covers 7 bases. Germline CDR1 is SEHNR and CDR2 is FQNEAQ (reference sequence). The CDR3 extends over 16 amino acids. The J segment lost 6 bases and the V segment lost 5 bases, leaving 14 bases of the junction unmatched. CDR3 protein: CASSALSAGVADTQYL. The CDR3 bases are TGTGCCAGCAGCGCGCTCTCGGCGGGGGTGGCGGATACGCAGTATTTG.

The chain is built from TRBV6-1 and TRBJ2-6; 7 nucleotides agree with TRBD1. The CDR3 covers 17 residues. Trimming at V came to 6 bases and at J to 0 bases, leaving 8 bases not matched to a gene. Germline V gene lookup returns CDR1 MNHNS and CDR2 SASEGT. Here the CDR3 reads CASRSDRAISGANVLTF. CDR3 bases: TGTGCCAGCAGGAGTGACAGGGCCATCTCTGGGGCCAACGTCCTGACTTTC.

This clonotype was counted at least ten times. The rearrangement links TRBV12-3 or TRBV12-4 to TRBJ2-3, with a tentative D call TRBD1 (5 bases). The CDR3 is made up of 17 amino acids. V was shortened by 4 bases and J by 5 bases, with 22 bases between the two germline ends. CDR3 bases: TGTGCCAGCAGTTCCCCCGGGCAGGGTAGTAGTGTAGATACGCAGTATTTT. It yields the protein CASSSPGQGSSVDTQYF.